This TCR beta chain was profiled in a study of blood T cell repertoires in COVID-19. Trimming removed 4 bases from V and 7 bases from J; junction bases left unmatched: 7. The CDR3 sequence is 14 residues long. From germline, CDR1 is SGHDT and CDR2 YYEEEE. Assay used: immunoSEQ multiplex PCR; TCRdb lists only in-frame clones, some missing. This sample has about 100,000 clones, with around 87% found just once. This clone has just a few counts. V is TRBV5-6 and J is TRBJ1-2, with 10 bases aligning to TRBD1. The clonotype originates from a woman under 40 with acute or convalescent COVID-19. The sample taken for sequencing was peripheral blood. CDR3 sequence reads: CASSPGTGVFGYTF. CDR3 coding DNA: TGTGCCAGCAGCCCGGGGACAGGGGTTTTTGGCTACACCTTC.